This is a list of T cell receptor beta chains from one sample in a study of cytomegalovirus exposure and HLA in healthy donors. Clones were sequenced by immunoSEQ multiplex PCR, and TCRdb holds only the in-frame ones, with some missing. The table lists 250,000 or so clones, about 80% of them singletons, with less than 9% in the top ten. Sequenced sample: PBMCs. The receptor set was obtained from an older woman in good health and CMV-seropositive. The CDR3 runs from the conserved cysteine through the conserved F or W. The order of the fields is D gene, CDR3 length, V gene, J gene, CDR3 DNA, CDR3 protein. D genes are given only for firm matches.

TRBD2,17,TRBV19,TRBJ2-5,TGTGCCAGTAGTGGGCTAGCGGGAGGGCCCTCGGGGGAGACCCAGTACTTC,CASSGLAGGPSGETQYF
NA,13,TRBV6-5,TRBJ2-5,TGTGCCAGCAGGGTAGGCAGGGGAGAGACCCAGTACTTC,CASRVGRGETQYF
NA,15,TRBV5-1,TRBJ2-1,TGCGCCAGCAGCTTGGGGCAGGGGTCTTACAATGAGCAGTTCTTC,CASSLGQGSYNEQFF
NA,19,TRBV5-1,TRBJ1-1,TGCGCCAGCAGCTTGGTAGGGGGGGAAGGGCCCATATGGGACACTGAAGCTTTCTTT,CASSLVGGEGPIWDTEAFF
NA,15,TRBV7-9,TRBJ1-4,TGTTCCAGCAGCTTAGGGGCGACAGGTTTGGAAAAACTGTTTTTT,CSSSLGATGLEKLFF
NA,12,TRBV30,TRBJ2-7,TGTGCCTGGAGCATGGAGGCCTACGAGCAGTACTTC,CAWSMEAYEQYF
NA,14,TRBV29-1,TRBJ2-7,TGCAGCGTTGCACCCGACGGGGGCTCCTACGAGCAGTACTTC,CSVAPDGGSYEQYF
TRBD1,17,TRBV19,TRBJ1-2,TGTGCCAGTAGTATAGACGGGACAGGACTAAATTACTATGGCTACACCTTC,CASSIDGTGLNYYGYTF
NA,16,TRBV15,TRBJ2-3,TGTGCCACCAGCAGAACAAGGGAGGGGGGCACAGATACGCAGTATTTT,CATSRTREGGTDTQYF
TRBD1,13,TRBV7-2,TRBJ1-4,TGTGCCAGCAGCTTGGGACAGAATGAAAAACTGTTTTTT,CASSLGQNEKLFF